Below, 8 T cell receptor beta chains from the same sample are listed, as sequenced in a study of blood T cell repertoires in COVID-19. Sequencing used immunoSEQ multiplex PCR; TCRdb keeps in-frame clones, though not all of them. There are 200,000 or so clones in the sample; around 86% occur only once, and around 5% lies in the top ten. Sequenced sample: peripheral blood. These TCRs come from a human donor in a cohort sampled during active COVID-19.

The V and J genes are TRBV10-3 and TRBJ2-7, with TRBD1 matching 7 bases. The V and J ends lost 4 bases and 6 bases, in that order; junction bases with no gene match: 12. Germline CDR1 and CDR2: ENHRY and SYGVKD. The CDR3 is 15 amino acids. CDR3 residues: CAISATGRGAGEQYF. CDR3 in DNA: TGTGCCATCAGTGCGACAGGGAGAGGCGCCGGCGAGCAGTACTTC.

This sequence joins TRBV29-1 and TRBJ1-2; the match to TRBD1 covers 8 bases. The V and J ends lost 3 bases and 5 bases, in that order; junction bases with no gene match: 8. Germline assignment: CDR1 SQVTM and CDR2 ANQGSEA. The CDR3 contains 14 residues. The CDR3 sequence is CSVDKQGGIYGYTF. The CDR3 coding sequence is TGCAGCGTTGATAAACAGGGGGGGATTTATGGCTACACCTTC.

The chain is built from TRBV5-4 and TRBJ2-1, with TRBD2 matching 8 bases. CDR3 length: 15 amino acids. CDR1 and CDR2 (germline): SGHNT, YYREEE (reference sequence). The V and J ends lost 3 bases and 4 bases, in that order; junction bases with no gene match: 6. CDR3 DNA: TGTGCCAGCAGCTCAGCTAGCGGGCTTTACAATGAGCAGTTCTTC. Translation gives CASSSASGLYNEQFF.

The chain recombines TRBV7-8 with TRBJ2-3; weak D call: TRBD1 (5 bases). V lost 7 bases to trimming and J lost 2 bases, with 22 bases between them. Germline lookup yields CDR1 SGHVS and CDR2 FQNEAQ. This CDR3 is 17 amino acids long. The CDR3 region has the DNA TGTGCCAGCATCGACTCCATGGGGCTAATATACACAGATACGCAGTATTTT. Translation gives CASIDSMGLIYTDTQYF.

This clone was detected only once. The gene calls are TRBV2 and TRBJ2-6; D might be TRBD1 (6 bases). The V gene lost 5 bases and the J gene lost 1 base, with 15 bases spanning the gap. The CDR3 runs 17 residues. Per germline, CDR1 SNHLY and CDR2 FYNNEI. DNA for the CDR3: TGTGCCAGCAGTAGGGGGTTGGCCTTATCTGGGGCCAACGTCCTGACTTTC. Protein: CASSRGLALSGANVLTF.

V usage is TRBV29-1 and J usage is TRBJ1-2; 7 positions agree with TRBD1. This CDR3 contains 12 residues. V dropped 6 bases and J dropped 5; count of bases not matched to a gene: 6. The germline V gene has CDR1 SQVTM and CDR2 ANQGSEA. The CDR3 nucleotides are TGCAGCGTACACAGGGGCTCATATGGCTACACCTTC. Protein sequence: CSVHRGSYGYTF.

There are many counts of this clone. The V call is TRBV28, the J call TRBJ2-1; 9 nucleotides agree with TRBD2. Germline V gene data show CDR1 as MDHEN and CDR2 as SYDVKM. The CDR3 spans 17 residues. V was pared by 3 bases and J by 0 bases, with 6 bases of the junction left unmatched. CDR3 coding DNA: TGTGCCAGCAGTTTTCCTAGCGGGGACAGCTCCTACAATGAGCAGTTCTTC. Amino acid sequence: CASSFPSGDSSYNEQFF.

The chain uses TRBV18 and TRBJ1-3, with TRBD1 as a possible D gene (5 bases). The CDR3 runs to 16 residues. The germline V and J ends were trimmed by 0 bases and 3 bases, with 12 bases remaining between them. The germline V gene has CDR1 KGHSH and CDR2 LQKENI. CDR3 nucleotide sequence: TGTGCCAGCTCACCACCTCGGGGGGGACTTGGAAACACCATATATTTT. It translates to CASSPPRGGLGNTIYF.